The clone carrying this TCR beta chain came up once. Its target is unknown. The V and J ends lost 6 bases and 3 bases, in that order; junction bases with no gene match: 2. CDR3 length equals 13 residues. The germline CDR1 and CDR2 sequences are LNHDA and SQIVND (reference sequence). This entry comes from a study of cytomegalovirus exposure and HLA in healthy donors. Study-wide background: When 350 to 500 donors were genotyped, approximately 80% of them were found to fall in the Caucasian-associated ancestry cluster.

The PCR had 60 Vbeta and 13 Jbeta primers. Clones were sequenced by immunoSEQ multiplex PCR, and TCRdb holds only the in-frame ones, with some missing. Of about 38,000 clones detected, 86% appear once; the ten largest clones hold roughly an eighth. Broader study findings: A missense DCLRE1C variant was associated with V- and J-gene trimming of TCR beta chains in a later analysis, and an independent cohort replicated the association. As was reported, the HLA-A and HLA-B alleles of most subjects were accurately predicted from TCR beta sequences.

The sequence came from a woman aged 40-49 years in good health and CMV-seropositive. The chain employs TRBV19 and TRBJ2-3; 8 positions match TRBD1. The sample taken for sequencing was PBMCs. The CDR3 loop reads CASRRTGTDTQYF. CDR3 in DNA: TGTGCCAGTAGGAGGACAGGGACAGATACGCAGTATTTT.